One sample yielded the 14 T cell receptor beta chains listed below, sequenced in a study of PD-1 blockade in classical Hodgkin lymphoma. The repertoire was sequenced with immunoSEQ multiplex PCR; TCRdb's copy has only in-frame clones and lacks some. The sample lists tens of thousands of clones; 88% were seen once. Indicated time point: cycle 4 day 1 (C4D1), after more than five weeks of nivolumab. Brentuximab vedotin exposure varied, and every patient relapsed after autologous stem cell transplantation. The sequencing used peripheral blood mononuclear cells (PBMCs), collected before the fourth cycle of nivolumab. These receptor sequences come from a human donor with classical Hodgkin lymphoma.

The V and J genes are TRBV6-1 and TRBJ2-3; 7 bases fit TRBD2. This CDR3 comprises 15 residues. Trimming at V came to 2 bases and at J to 4 bases, leaving 6 bases not matched to a gene. Looked up from germline, CDR1 is MNHNS and CDR2 is SASEGT. The CDR3 here is CASSESSSGPDTQYF. The CDR3 bases are TGTGCCAGCAGTGAATCGTCTAGCGGTCCAGATACGCAGTATTTT.

This chain connects TRBV2 to TRBJ2-1; D remains unclear. V lost 8 bases and J 6 bases, leaving 8 bases between the germline ends. Germline loops: CDR1 SNHLY, CDR2 FYNNEI. The CDR3 extends over 11 amino acids. For the CDR3, the DNA is TGTGCCAGCCGGCGGTCCAATGAGCAGTTCTTC. Encoded protein: CASRRSNEQFF.

The chain recombines TRBV15 with TRBJ2-3; possibly TRBD2 for D (7 bases). CDR1 and CDR2 (germline): LNHNV, YYDKDF (reference sequence). V dropped 4 bases and J dropped 3 bases, with 17 bases sitting between them. The CDR3 is 16 residues long. CDR3 sequence reads: CATSKGGARETDTQYF. DNA of the CDR3: TGTGCCACCAGCAAGGGGGGAGCGCGGGAGACAGATACGCAGTATTTT.

The chain has TRBV9 and TRBJ2-5, with TRBD1 matching 8 bases. The CDR3 length is 14 residues. Per germline, CDR1 SGDLS and CDR2 YYNGEE. The V and J ends lost 7 bases and 1 base, in that order; junction bases with no gene match: 6. The CDR3 DNA reads TGTGCCAGCTACGGACAGGGCGGCCAAGAGACCCAGTACTTC. It translates to CASYGQGGQETQYF.

The rearrangement links TRBV5-1 to TRBJ2-3, with TRBD2 as a possible D gene (6 bases). The CDR3 is made up of 15 amino acids. V lost 4 bases and J 1 base, leaving 13 bases between the germline ends. Germline V gives CDR1 SGHRS, CDR2 YFSETQ. CDR3 sequence reads: CASSPAGTGTDTQYF. CDR3 coding DNA: TGCGCCAGCAGCCCCGCCGGGACTGGCACAGATACGCAGTATTTT.

This chain uses TRBV5-1 with TRBJ2-7, with 11 bases matching TRBD2. There are 16 residues in the CDR3. Germline V gene sequence: CDR1 SGHRS, CDR2 YFSETQ. V shed 0 bases and J 0 bases; nucleotides not matched to a gene: 2. The CDR3 is CASSLVLAGGSYEQYF. The CDR3 DNA reads TGCGCCAGCAGCTTGGTCCTAGCGGGGGGCTCCTACGAGCAGTACTTC.

The chain links TRBV12-2 to TRBJ2-5. TRBV12-2 constitutes a pseudogene. The CDR3 consists of 12 residues. The CDR3 reads CASRLEEETQYF. CDR3 DNA sequence: TGTGCAAGTCGCTTAGAGGAAGAGACCCAGTACTTC.

The gene calls are TRBV5-1 and TRBJ1-2; 8 bases are a match to TRBD1. Trimming cost V 0 bases and J 6 bases; bases outside gene matches: 7. The CDR3 is made up of 15 amino acids. Germline V gene lookup returns CDR1 SGHRS and CDR2 YFSETQ. The DNA for the CDR3 is TGCGCCAGCAGCTTGGCCCAGGGGGCGAGGGATGGCTACACCTTC. This translates into CASSLAQGARDGYTF.

The CDR3 DNA reads TGTGCCAGCAGCTTCGGACAGGGTAATGGCTACACCTTC. Translated, it gives CASSFGQGNGYTF. This chain uses TRBV5-6 with TRBJ1-2, with 8 positions matching TRBD1. Germline lookup yields CDR1 SGHDT and CDR2 YYEEEE. J was trimmed by 6 bases and V by 2 bases; bases with no gene match: 3. The length of the CDR3 is 13 residues. Combining the CDR3 with reference TRBV5-6 and TRBJ1-2 gives the whole variable domain DAGVTQSPTHLIKTRGQQVTLRCSPKSGHDTVSWYQQALGQGPQFIFQYYEEEERQRGNFPDRFSGHQFPNYSSELNVNALLLGDSALYLCASSFGQGNGYTFGSGTRLTVV.

The J gene is TRBJ2-7, the V gene TRBV29-1; TRBD1 is a possible D gene (5 bases). CDR1 SQVTM and CDR2 ANQGSEA come from the germline V gene. V gave up 0 bases and J gave up 9 bases, with 18 bases separating them. The CDR3 spans 14 residues. The CDR3 DNA sequence: TGCAGCGTTGAAGAAGGGGCCCTAGGGTATGGGCAGTACTTC. Translated: CSVEEGALGYGQYF.

This chain connects TRBV2 to TRBJ2-3; 7 bases are shared with TRBD2. Germline V lookup: CDR1 SNHLY, CDR2 FYNNEI. V trimming: 7 bases; J trimming: 0 bases; junction bases outside the gene matches: 1. CDR3 size: 13 residues. The CDR3 sequence: CASKGLSTDTQYF. The CDR3 DNA reads TGTGCCAGCAAGGGACTAAGCACAGATACGCAGTATTTT.

The chain recombines TRBV11-2 with TRBJ2-7; D perhaps matches TRBD2 (5 bases). The CDR3 loop spans 14 amino acids. The V gene lost 6 bases and the J gene lost 0 bases, with 12 bases spanning the gap. Germline CDR1 and CDR2: SGHAT and FQNNGV. CDR3 DNA: TGTGCCAGCAGAAGTGTACGGGGCTCCTACGAGCAGTACTTC. This encodes CASRSVRGSYEQYF.

The chain combines TRBV5-1 with TRBJ2-1, with 7 bases fitting TRBD1. The CDR3 runs to 15 residues. V shed 4 bases and J 3 bases; nucleotides not matched to a gene: 7. Germline V gene sequence: CDR1 SGHRS, CDR2 YFSETQ. This CDR3 is CASSLRQGLYNEQFF. The CDR3 coding sequence is TGCGCCAGCAGCCTCCGACAGGGCCTCTACAATGAGCAGTTCTTC.

This chain links TRBV30 with TRBJ2-4, with 15 bases identical to TRBD2. After removal of 8 bases from V and 4 bases from J, the junction contained 6 bases not matched to a gene. The CDR3 has 15 amino acids. CDR1 and CDR2 (germline): GTSNPN, SVGIG (reference sequence). DNA for the CDR3: TGTGCCCGCGGACTAGCGGGAGGGGGGAAAAACATTCAGTACTTC. Protein: CARGLAGGGKNIQYF.